Sequencing of this TCR beta chain was carried out in a study of cytomegalovirus exposure and HLA in healthy donors. Study-wide points: Highest at DRB1 and lowest at HLA-C, TCR association rates differed among HLA loci in a later analysis. An analysis that came later showed most CMV-associated TCR beta chains appearing HLA-restricted. A reported reduction in N-insertions relative to the roughly 710-donor mean was seen in an Asian-associated ancestry cluster in a later analysis. Later on, a genetic analysis was performed. It linked a missense variant in DCLRE1C with V- and J-gene trimming of TCR beta.

About this clone itself: Its antigen is currently unknown.

This CDR3 has 12 amino acids. The V and J ends lost 6 bases and 5 bases respectively, with 8 bases between them. Germline CDR1 reads LGHNA; CDR2 reads YSLEER. The PCR made use of 60 Vbeta and 13 Jbeta primers. TCRdb's table, derived via immunoSEQ multiplex PCR, lists solely in-frame clones and lacks some. The repertoire holds roughly 120,000 clones, with 70% as singletons. The chain carries TRBV4-3 and TRBJ1-5; no clear D. Sequenced sample: PBMCs. The TCR sequence derives from a man aged 30 to 45 in good health and CMV-seropositive. The CDR3, as DNA: TGCGCCAGCAGTAGTTACCATCAGCCCCAGCATTTT. The encoded protein is CASSSYHQPQHF.